These T cell receptor beta chains were read from a single sample in a study of T cell clones after liver transplantation. Their target antigens are unknown. Profiling relied on immunoSEQ multiplex PCR, and the TCRdb table lists in-frame clones only, not all of them. The sample holds about 4,800 clones, over 25% seen once. Sequencing was done on a sample of CD4+ T cells from cultured PBMCs. Receptor source: a human patient who received a liver transplant. Among the T cells, some may be from the graft donor. Both conserved end residues are part of each CDR3. D genes are given only for firm matches. Size is stated for part of the rows, as once, few or many counts, or as a class when the clone is expanded.

TGTGCCACCAGCAGACCCCCCGGGGACAGGGTGGACTTC | CATSRPPGDRVDF | TRBJ2-7 | TRBV15 | TRBD1 | NA
TGTGCCAGCAGGATACTAGCGGGAGGGACAGATACGCAGTATTTT | CASRILAGGTDTQYF | TRBJ2-3 | TRBV27 | TRBD2 | few
TGTGCCAGCAGCCCTGGACAACCAGGGTCCACTGAAGCTTTCTTT | CASSPGQPGSTEAFF | TRBJ1-1 | TRBV7-9 | NA | few
TGCAGCGTTGAAGGCGGGGGCCCGTACAATGAGCAGTTCTTC | CSVEGGGPYNEQFF | TRBJ2-1 | TRBV29-1 | NA | NA
TGTGCCAGCAGATACAGGGGGCTGGGGCTGGAGACCCAGTACTTC | CASRYRGLGLETQYF | TRBJ2-5 | TRBV2 | TRBD1 | few
TGTGCCAGCAGCCCCACCAATCAACACACTGAAGCTTTCTTT | CASSPTNQHTEAFF | TRBJ1-1 | TRBV7-2 | NA | medium-sized
TGCGCCAGCAGCCCGGAGGTGGGGGTTAATGAAAAACTGTTTTTT | CASSPEVGVNEKLFF | TRBJ1-4 | TRBV5-1 | NA | few
TGTGCCAGCAGATTAGACATGGAATATGGCTACACCTTC | CASRLDMEYGYTF | TRBJ1-2 | TRBV28 | NA | few
TGTGCCAGCAGTTTACCTGGAATCATTAGCAATCAGCCCCAGCATTTT | CASSLPGIISNQPQHF | TRBJ1-5 | TRBV27 | NA | NA
TGTGCCAGCAGCGCCCGGGACACCCCCTACGAGCAGTACTTC | CASSARDTPYEQYF | TRBJ2-7 | TRBV21-1 | NA | large
TGTGCCAGCAGTAGCGGGGTAGCCTACGAGCAGTACTTC | CASSSGVAYEQYF | TRBJ2-7 | TRBV13 | TRBD2 | few
TGTGCCAGCAGCTTAGCCGGACAGGGGGCTGAAGCTTTCTTT | CASSLAGQGAEAFF | TRBJ1-1 | TRBV7-9 | TRBD1 | NA
TGTGCCAGCAGCTCCAGACAGGTTGCAACTAATGAAAAACTGTTTTTT | CASSSRQVATNEKLFF | TRBJ1-4 | TRBV5-4 | NA | few
TGTGCCAGCAGCGTAGGACAGGGCGGTGAGCAGTACTTC | CASSVGQGGEQYF | TRBJ2-7 | TRBV9 | TRBD1 | few
TGTGCCAGCAGCCCGTCTCGGGCGATCCTACGTGAGCAGTACTTC | CASSPSRAILREQYF | TRBJ2-7 | TRBV11-2 | NA | few
TGTGCCAGCAGCCCCCTAGCGGGGGGTTCCAATGAGCAGTTCTTC | CASSPLAGGSNEQFF | TRBJ2-1 | TRBV11-3 | TRBD2 | few
TGTGCCAGCAGCTTTATCAGGGTCACTGAAGCTTTCTTT | CASSFIRVTEAFF | TRBJ1-1 | TRBV7-2 | NA | NA
TGTGCCAGCAGCTCTCGACTGTACACCGGGGAGCTGTTTTTT | CASSSRLYTGELFF | TRBJ2-2 | TRBV7-2 | NA | NA
TGTGCCAGCAGCTTACGGGGCTCCTACGAGCAGTACTTC | CASSLRGSYEQYF | TRBJ2-7 | TRBV7-4 | NA | NA
TGTGCCAGCAGGGCCCCGGGGCTAGCGGGAGGGTCCCAGTTCTTC | CASRAPGLAGGSQFF | TRBJ2-1 | TRBV7-2 | TRBD2 | NA
TGTGCCAGCAGTAACAGGGGGCGAGGCGGCTACACCTTC | CASSNRGRGGYTF | TRBJ1-2 | TRBV6-5 | TRBD1 | few
TGTGCCATCAGTGAGTCGAGAGTGAACACTGAAGCTTTCTTT | CAISESRVNTEAFF | TRBJ1-1 | TRBV10-3 | NA | medium-sized
TGTGCCAGCAGCTTCTTAAGCAGAGTCACAGATACGCAGTATTTT | CASSFLSRVTDTQYF | TRBJ2-3 | TRBV7-9 | NA | few
TGTGCCAGCAGCTCTATCCTGGGGTCCTACGAGCAGTACTTC | CASSSILGSYEQYF | TRBJ2-7 | TRBV7-9 | NA | NA
TGTGCCAGCAGCGCCAACCCAGAGCGGGGGGGCCCAGATACGCAGTATTTT | CASSANPERGGPDTQYF | TRBJ2-3 | TRBV9 | TRBD2 | NA
TGTGCCATCAGTGAACGAAGAGATACGCAGTATTTT | CAISERRDTQYF | TRBJ2-3 | TRBV10-3 | NA | NA
TGCAGCGTTGACGCCCGGGGGGGGGATGAGCAGTTCTTC | CSVDARGGDEQFF | TRBJ2-1 | TRBV29-1 | TRBD2 | NA
TGTGCCATCAGCGAAAGGGACAGGGGGGATGGCTACACCTTC | CAISERDRGDGYTF | TRBJ1-2 | TRBV10-3 | TRBD1 | NA
TGTGCCAGCAGGCGGGGCCTACTACATTGGCATCATCAGCCCCAGCATTTT | CASRRGLLHWHHQPQHF | TRBJ1-5 | TRBV21-1 | NA | NA
TGTGCCAGCAGCCCCTCGAGGGACCGGAACACTGAAGCTTTCTTT | CASSPSRDRNTEAFF | TRBJ1-1 | TRBV5-4 | NA | NA
TGTGCCAGCAGCAGAGACGGGGGAAGGGATGCGGTGGGGCAGCCCCAGCATTTT | CASSRDGGRDAVGQPQHF | TRBJ1-5 | TRBV9 | NA | NA
TGTGCCAGCAGCTTGTGGGCGAGTGGGGCCAACGTCCTGACTTTC | CASSLWASGANVLTF | TRBJ2-6 | TRBV7-4 | NA | NA
TGTGCCAGCAGTTCCCGGGACTACCGAGGCGGAGAGCAGTTCTTC | CASSSRDYRGGEQFF | TRBJ2-1 | TRBV27 | TRBD2 | NA
TGTGCCAGCAGTGACCCGGGCGGAAACTATGGCTACACCTTC | CASSDPGGNYGYTF | TRBJ1-2 | TRBV6-1 | NA | few
TGTGCCAGCAGCCCGACCCGCTTGGGGGGATGTAGTGAAAAACTGTTTTTT | CASSPTRLGGCSEKLFF | TRBJ1-4 | TRBV21-1 | NA | medium-sized
TGCGCCAGCAGCTTGCCAGTAGCGGGAGGGATGGGAGAGACCCAGTACTTC | CASSLPVAGGMGETQYF | TRBJ2-5 | TRBV4-1 | TRBD2 | NA
TGCGCCAGCAAAAATGGCAGGGGGAACACTGAAGCTTTCTTT | CASKNGRGNTEAFF | TRBJ1-1 | TRBV10-2 | NA | medium-sized
TGTGCCAGCAGCAAAAACAGGGGGTACGAGCAGTACTTC | CASSKNRGYEQYF | TRBJ2-7 | TRBV7-9 | TRBD1 | NA
TGTGCCAGCCTGACGTGGAAATCGGAAAAACTGTTTTTT | CASLTWKSEKLFF | TRBJ1-4 | TRBV6-1 | NA | NA
TGTGCCAGCAGTTACCTTACTAGCGGGGGGACCCAGTACTTC | CASSYLTSGGTQYF | TRBJ2-5 | TRBV6-5 | TRBD2 | few
TGTGCCAGCAGCCAAGAGTGGAAAGTACCGGGACAGGGGTGCTACGAGCAGTACTTC | CASSQEWKVPGQGCYEQYF | TRBJ2-7 | TRBV4-2 | TRBD1 | few
TGTGCCAGTAGTTTTAGCGGGTTTAGGAGCACAGATACGCAGTATTTT | CASSFSGFRSTDTQYF | TRBJ2-3 | TRBV19 | TRBD2 | NA
TGCAGCGTTGGGCTTACGGGGGACACTGAAGCTTTCTTT | CSVGLTGDTEAFF | TRBJ1-1 | TRBV29-1 | NA | medium-sized
TGTGCCAGCAGTTTATCAGCACGGCGGAATGAAAAACTGTTTTTT | CASSLSARRNEKLFF | TRBJ1-4 | TRBV27 | NA | few
TGTGCCGGGGGACGGCAGGTCACTGAAGCTTTCTTT | CAGGRQVTEAFF | TRBJ1-1 | TRBV2 | NA | few
TGTGCCAGCAGCTTAAGCAGGGGGTACTCACCCCTCCACTTT | CASSLSRGYSPLHF | TRBJ1-6 | TRBV7-9 | TRBD1 | NA
TGTGCCAGCAGTGTCTCGGGAGATACGCAGTATTTT | CASSVSGDTQYF | TRBJ2-3 | TRBV25-1 | NA | NA